These 7 T cell receptor beta chains were all obtained from the same sample, sequenced in a study of T-cell reconstitution after alpha-beta-depleted transplantation in children. Unique molecular identifiers were incorporated during preparation of the TCRbeta library. Each CDR3 protein gets one entry after TCRdb re-called the PCR reads with MiXCR. The sample yields around 500,000 distinct CDR3 sequences, under 25% seen once. Source: PBMCs, mostly from graft donor cells, taken 360 days after TCRalphabeta/CD19-depleted stem cell transplant. These receptors were taken from a boy less than two years old who had a stem cell transplant for acute myeloid leukemia, so the T cells may come from the graft donor.

The V gene is TRBV6-5, the J gene TRBJ1-2; D gene ambiguous. V was cut by 0 bases and J by 6 bases, with 11 bases left in between. CDR3 length: 14 residues. CDR1 and CDR2 from the germline V gene are MNHEY and SVGAGI. The CDR3 region has the DNA TGTGCCAGCAGTTACTCGAACGAGGCGGATGGCTACACCTTC. As protein: CASSYSNEADGYTF.

This clonotype has a handful of counts. The V gene is TRBV27, the J gene TRBJ2-3, with a weak D call TRBD2 (6 bases). The V and J ends lost 2 bases and 11 bases respectively, with 26 bases between them. Germline CDR1 is MNHEY and CDR2 is SMNVEV (reference sequence). The CDR3 totals 17 residues. CDR3: CASSLEATGLSFRGQYF. Written as DNA, the CDR3 is TGTGCCAGCAGTTTAGAGGCGACGGGACTCAGCTTTAGGGGGCAGTATTTT.

This clonotype came up a few times. This rearrangement joins TRBV20-1 to TRBJ2-1, with a weak D call TRBD2 (7 bases). V gave up 0 bases and J gave up 7 bases, with 16 bases separating them. Germline CDR1 reads DFQATT; CDR2 reads SNEGSKA (reference sequence). The CDR3 has 15 amino acids. In nucleotides, the CDR3 is TGCAGTGCTAGAGACGATTGGGGGGGGCCGAATGAGCAGTTCTTC. Translated, it gives CSARDDWGGPNEQFF.

This clonotype was observed a handful of times. The V gene is TRBV6-5, the J gene TRBJ2-1; TRBD1 matches at 7 bases. J lost 4 bases, V lost 0 bases, and 0 bases had no gene match. The length of the CDR3 is 14 residues. Germline lookup yields CDR1 MNHEY and CDR2 SVGAGI. CDR3 protein: CASSYSTGYNEQFF. CDR3 sequence (DNA): TGTGCCAGCAGTTACTCGACAGGGTACAATGAGCAGTTCTTC.

V is TRBV6-1 and J is TRBJ1-2, with a weak D call TRBD1 (5 bases). The germline V gene encodes CDR1 MNHNS and CDR2 SASEGT. V was shortened by 4 bases and J by 9 bases, with 15 bases between the two germline ends. The CDR3 is 13 amino acids. The CDR3 nucleotides are TGTGCCAGCAGTGGAGGGACCGGAGGTCGCTACACCTTC. It is translated as CASSGGTGGRYTF.

This clonotype was seen at least ten times. The V call is TRBV5-1, the J call TRBJ1-1, with D perhaps TRBD1 (6 bases). V was trimmed by 3 bases and J by 4 bases, leaving 22 bases between them. The CDR3 contains 17 residues. Germline values: CDR1 SGHRS, CDR2 YFSETQ. The CDR3 loop reads CASSWGPGAVKSTEAFF. The CDR3 DNA sequence: TGCGCCAGCAGCTGGGGGCCAGGGGCCGTAAAGAGCACTGAAGCTTTCTTT.

This clonotype was picked up a small number of times. The chain joins TRBV20-1 to TRBJ1-2, with TRBD1 matching 10 bases. The CDR3 is 14 amino acids. Germline CDR1 is DFQATT and CDR2 is SNEGSKA (reference sequence). Trimming cost V 6 bases and J 10 bases; bases outside gene matches: 14. The CDR3 DNA sequence: TGCAGTGCCTCACGACAGGGGGCGGCTAGAGACTACACCTTC. It translates to CSASRQGAARDYTF.